The 21 T cell receptor beta chains reported below all come from one sample, sequenced in a study of cytomegalovirus exposure and HLA in healthy donors. Both 60 Vbeta primers and 13 Jbeta primers went into the PCR. Assay used: immunoSEQ multiplex PCR; TCRdb lists only in-frame clones, some missing. Of over 100,000 clones listed, 83% are singletons. The material sequenced was PBMCs. These receptors all stem from a man in his forties in good health and CMV-seronegative.

V is TRBV6-6 and J is TRBJ2-6; D is unresolved. The CDR3 has 16 residues. CDR1 is MNHNY and CDR2 is SVGAGI in the germline V gene (reference sequence). Trimming removed 9 bases at V and 0 bases at J, with 15 bases between. CDR3 residues: CASTVGRISGANVLTF. The CDR3 DNA reads TGTGCCAGTACAGTAGGCAGGATCTCTGGGGCCAACGTCCTGACTTTC.

The chain combines TRBV5-6 with TRBJ1-1; TRBD1 is a possible D gene (6 bases). Germline V CDR1 and CDR2: SGHDT, YYEEEE. CDR3 length: 15 residues. V lost 1 base and J 7 bases, leaving 17 bases between the germline ends. The CDR3 sequence is CASSLRLGQGCEAFF. CDR3 DNA: TGTGCCAGCAGCTTGAGACTTGGTCAGGGGTGTGAAGCTTTCTTT.

This clone was detected only a few times. The chain joins TRBV2 to TRBJ2-3; 9 bases are shared with TRBD2. This CDR3 contains 16 residues. Germline loops: CDR1 SNHLY, CDR2 FYNNEI. J lost 8 bases, V lost 7 bases, and 16 bases had no gene match. CDR3 loop: CASKRLADPQLSTQYF. Here the CDR3 DNA reads TGTGCCAGCAAAAGACTAGCGGACCCTCAATTAAGTACGCAGTATTTT. Full variable domain (outside the CDR3, taken from reference TRBV2 and TRBJ2-3): EPEVTQTPSHQVTQMGQEVILRCVPISNHLYFYWYRQILGQKVEFLVSFYNNEISEKSEIFDDQFSVERPDGSNFTLKIRSTKLEDSAMYFCASKRLADPQLSTQYFGPGTRLTVL.

The J gene is TRBJ2-1, the V gene TRBV30, with unresolved D. Germline CDR1 is GTSNPN and CDR2 is SVGIG (reference sequence). V lost 0 bases to trimming and J lost 5 bases, with 11 bases between them. This CDR3 comprises 14 residues. The CDR3 DNA reads as TGTGCCTGGAGTGTAAGTAGCCCGCACAATGAGCAGTTCTTC. Protein: CAWSVSSPHNEQFF.

V and J are TRBV5-4 and TRBJ1-2; 11 positions match TRBD1. Germline-derived CDR1 and CDR2 are SGHNT and YYREEE (reference sequence). The CDR3 extends over 17 amino acids. V trimming: 4 bases; J trimming: 2 bases; junction bases outside the gene matches: 10. CDR3 DNA sequence: TGTGCCAGCAGCCCCCGGGACAGGGGGGCGGAAAACTATGGCTACACCTTC. This translates into CASSPRDRGAENYGYTF.

The rearrangement uses TRBV5-1 and TRBJ2-7; D is perhaps TRBD2 (7 bases). Gene TRBJ2-1 matches the end of the DNA better, so the J call may be wrong. This CDR3 has 15 residues. Germline assignment: CDR1 SGHRS and CDR2 YFSETQ. As DNA, the CDR3 is TGCGCCAGCAGCTACTACGACTGGGAGGGGGACGAGCAGTTCTTC. It codes for CASSYYDWEGDEQFF.

This sequence joins TRBV7-9 and TRBJ2-1, with 7 nucleotides matching TRBD2. CDR3 length: 12 amino acids. V shed 1 base, J shed 9 bases, and the junction held 0 bases outside the gene matches. Germline assignment: CDR1 SEHNR and CDR2 FQNEAQ (reference sequence). The CDR3 region is CASSLGGGEQFF. The CDR3, as DNA: TGTGCCAGCAGCTTAGGCGGGGGTGAGCAGTTCTTC.

The V gene is TRBV5-1, the J gene TRBJ2-6; 7 positions match TRBD1. This CDR3 spans 16 amino acids. Losses at the gene ends were 3 bases for V and 4 bases for J; bases not matched to a gene: 7. Germline loops: CDR1 SGHRS, CDR2 YFSETQ. The CDR3 is CASSSLTGPGANVLTF. The CDR3 DNA reads as TGCGCCAGCAGCTCGCTGACAGGGCCCGGGGCCAACGTCCTGACTTTC.

The chain carries TRBV28 and TRBJ1-4, with a weak D call TRBD1 (5 bases). Trimming took 10 bases from V and 6 from J, leaving 21 bases between them. CDR3 size: 15 residues. Looked up from germline, CDR1 is MDHEN and CDR2 is SYDVKM. This CDR3 reads CAIYKGRPGHEKLFF. The CDR3 DNA follows: TGTGCCATCTATAAGGGGAGGCCAGGGCATGAAAAACTGTTTTTT.

In its sample, this clone was seen once. The chain carries TRBV2 and TRBJ2-2; D perhaps matches TRBD1 (6 bases). This CDR3 is 16 amino acids long. V gave up 7 bases and J gave up 0 bases, with 15 bases separating them. CDR1 is SNHLY and CDR2 is FYNNEI in the germline V gene. The CDR3 is CASTLDRNTNTGELFF. The CDR3 DNA reads as TGTGCCAGCACCTTAGACAGGAACACGAACACCGGGGAGCTGTTTTTT.

This chain uses TRBV6-5 with TRBJ1-1, with TRBD1 as a possible D gene (5 bases). The V end was cut by 6 bases, the J end by 1 base, with 15 bases between. CDR3 size: 15 residues. CDR1 is MNHEY and CDR2 is SVGAGI in the germline V gene. CDR3 sequence (DNA): TGTGCCAGCAGGGCCTGGGGCGGTCCGAACACTGAAGCTTTCTTT. Translating it yields CASRAWGGPNTEAFF.

The chain combines TRBV11-2 with TRBJ2-3; no definite D call. The CDR3 sequence is 11 residues long. V dropped 5 bases and J dropped 6 bases, with 6 bases sitting between them. The germline CDR1 and CDR2 sequences are SGHAT and FQNNGV. This CDR3 is CASSERDTQYF. The CDR3 DNA is TGTGCCAGCAGCGAGAGGGATACGCAGTATTTT.

The V and J genes are TRBV9 and TRBJ1-2, with D tentatively TRBD1 (6 bases). The CDR3 runs 13 residues. V lost 0 bases, J lost 6 bases, and 9 bases lay in between. CDR1 is SGDLS and CDR2 is YYNGEE in the germline V gene. CDR3 region: CASSVGTEDGYTF. CDR3 in DNA: TGTGCCAGCAGCGTAGGGACAGAAGATGGCTACACCTTC.

V is TRBV7-9 and J is TRBJ1-4, with D perhaps matching TRBD1 (6 bases). Per the germline V gene, CDR1 is SEHNR and CDR2 is FQNEAQ (reference sequence). V was trimmed by 3 bases and J by 5 bases, leaving 10 bases between them. This CDR3 is 14 amino acids long. Here the CDR3 DNA reads TGTGCCAGCAGCTTCACAGGGTTAAATGAAAAACTGTTTTTT. The encoded protein is CASSFTGLNEKLFF.

This clone was counted once. The rearrangement joins TRBV10-3 to TRBJ2-3, with 11 bases identical to TRBD2. CDR1 is ENHRY, CDR2 SYGVKD, per germline. Trimming cost V 0 bases and J 5 bases; bases outside gene matches: 13. CDR3 size: 19 residues. In nucleotides, the CDR3 is TGTGCCATCAGTGAGTCAGAAGTTGGTAGCGGGGGGGTTGAAGATACGCAGTATTTT. Translated, it gives CAISESEVGSGGVEDTQYF.

This chain links TRBV15 with TRBJ2-2, with 8 bases matching TRBD2. This CDR3 has 16 amino acids. CDR1 is LNHNV, CDR2 YYDKDF, per germline (reference sequence). V lost 7 bases to trimming and J lost 2 bases; unmatched junction nucleotides: 9. As DNA, the CDR3 is TGTGCCACCACCGCGGACGGGGGGGGAAACACCGGGGAGCTGTTTTTT. Amino acids: CATTADGGGNTGELFF.

This chain joins TRBV5-1 and TRBJ2-3; 8 nucleotides match TRBD1. Trimming cost V 3 bases and J 4 bases; bases outside gene matches: 10. This CDR3 has 16 amino acids. Germline-derived CDR1 and CDR2 are SGHRS and YFSETQ. The CDR3 DNA reads TGCGCCAGCAGCTCTGCTCTGGGGACAGGAGCAGATACGCAGTATTTT. It translates to CASSSALGTGADTQYF.

The J gene is TRBJ1-6, the V gene TRBV10-3; no firm D call. Germline CDR1 ENHRY, CDR2 SYGVKD. This CDR3 is built from 17 residues. V gave up 2 bases and J gave up 1 base, with 12 bases separating them. This chain's CDR3 is CAISEENSGSYNSPLHF. The CDR3 DNA follows: TGTGCCATCAGTGAGGAGAATTCGGGTTCCTATAATTCACCCCTCCACTTT.

The chain uses TRBV7-9 and TRBJ1-2, with D perhaps matching TRBD1 (5 bases). The CDR3 is 14 residues long. The V end was cut by 1 base, the J end by 8 bases, with 14 bases between. CDR1 is SEHNR, CDR2 FQNEAQ, per germline (reference sequence). CDR3: CASSLGTGGYGYTF. DNA for the CDR3: TGTGCCAGCAGCTTAGGTACGGGGGGGTACGGCTACACCTTC.

This clone is a singleton in its sample. The chain links TRBV2 to TRBJ2-3; weak D call: TRBD1 (6 bases). The V gene's germline CDR1 is SNHLY and CDR2 FYNNEI. The CDR3 has 14 amino acids. V was clipped by 6 bases and J by 1 base, with 11 bases between them. The DNA of the CDR3 is TGTGCCAGCAGGGAGGACAGCCGCACAGATACGCAGTATTTT. It translates to CASREDSRTDTQYF.

The rearrangement joins TRBV2 to TRBJ1-2, with 9 bases aligning to TRBD1. There are 14 residues in the CDR3. Germline CDR1 and CDR2: SNHLY and FYNNEI. Unmatched junction bases numbered 8, after V lost 4 bases and J lost 8 bases. The CDR3 DNA follows: TGTGCCAGCAGTGCATTGGGACAGGGTCGCGGCTACACCTTC. Translation: CASSALGQGRGYTF. Filled out from reference TRBV2 and TRBJ1-2, the complete variable domain reads EPEVTQTPSHQVTQMGQEVILRCVPISNHLYFYWYRQILGQKVEFLVSFYNNEISEKSEIFDDQFSVERPDGSNFTLKIRSTKLEDSAMYFCASSALGQGRGYTFGSGTRLTVV.